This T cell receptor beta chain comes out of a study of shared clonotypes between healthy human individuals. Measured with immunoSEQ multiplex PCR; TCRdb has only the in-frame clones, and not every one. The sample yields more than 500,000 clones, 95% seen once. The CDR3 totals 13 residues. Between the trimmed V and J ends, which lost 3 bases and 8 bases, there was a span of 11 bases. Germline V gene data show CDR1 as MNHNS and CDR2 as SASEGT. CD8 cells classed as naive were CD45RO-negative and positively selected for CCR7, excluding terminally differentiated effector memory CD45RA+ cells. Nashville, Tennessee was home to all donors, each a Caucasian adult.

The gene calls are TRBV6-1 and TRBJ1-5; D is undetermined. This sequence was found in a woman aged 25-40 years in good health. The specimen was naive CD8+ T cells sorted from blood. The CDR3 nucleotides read TGTGCCAGCAGTGAGGGAAGAACAGAGCCCCAGCATTTT. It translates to CASSEGRTEPQHF.